This TCR beta chain was sequenced during a study of control samples from healthy donors and cancer patients (dated by TCRdb to the early 2020s). Clipping removes 2 bases from V and 1 base from J, with 3 as the unmatched junction base count. From its cysteine to its phenylalanine, the CDR3 spans 15 amino acids. CDR3 DNA is the only sequence kept; it has 45 bases, read in frame from the first base. The germline V gene specifies SGDLS as CDR1 and YYNGEE as CDR2. The method was the immunoSEQ multiplex PCR assay. The table was pulled from immuneACCESS by TCRdb, which kept in-frame rearrangements only. Such tables lose some clones; where checked, under half of the loss comes from unresolved V genes, and the rest has no known cause. The sample table contains more than 100,000 clones; only one count was recorded for 88% of them. Together, the top ten hold roughly 3.2% of the sample. Notes on this clone: The antigen it recognizes is unknown. The record has no base qualities; no much larger clone is one base away.

The chain joins TRBV9 to TRBJ1-5; the junction holds 7 bases that match TRBD1. The sample taken for sequencing was blood. This receptor was identified in a man between 35 and 55 years old in good health. The DNA sequence reads TGTGCCAGCAGCGTCACAGGGGAGAGCAATCAGCCCCAGCATTTT. It translates as CASSVTGESNQPQHF.